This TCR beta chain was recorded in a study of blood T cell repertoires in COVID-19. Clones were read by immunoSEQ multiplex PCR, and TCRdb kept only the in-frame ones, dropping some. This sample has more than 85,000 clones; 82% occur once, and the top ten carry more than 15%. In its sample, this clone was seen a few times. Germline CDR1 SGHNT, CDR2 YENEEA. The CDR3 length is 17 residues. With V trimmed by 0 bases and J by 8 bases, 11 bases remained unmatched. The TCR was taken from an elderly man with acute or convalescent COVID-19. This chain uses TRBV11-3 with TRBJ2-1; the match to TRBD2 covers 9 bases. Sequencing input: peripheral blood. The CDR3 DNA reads TGTGCCAGCAGCTTAGACCCCCGCGGGGGGGCCTGGGATGAGCAGTTCTTC. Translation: CASSLDPRGGAWDEQFF.